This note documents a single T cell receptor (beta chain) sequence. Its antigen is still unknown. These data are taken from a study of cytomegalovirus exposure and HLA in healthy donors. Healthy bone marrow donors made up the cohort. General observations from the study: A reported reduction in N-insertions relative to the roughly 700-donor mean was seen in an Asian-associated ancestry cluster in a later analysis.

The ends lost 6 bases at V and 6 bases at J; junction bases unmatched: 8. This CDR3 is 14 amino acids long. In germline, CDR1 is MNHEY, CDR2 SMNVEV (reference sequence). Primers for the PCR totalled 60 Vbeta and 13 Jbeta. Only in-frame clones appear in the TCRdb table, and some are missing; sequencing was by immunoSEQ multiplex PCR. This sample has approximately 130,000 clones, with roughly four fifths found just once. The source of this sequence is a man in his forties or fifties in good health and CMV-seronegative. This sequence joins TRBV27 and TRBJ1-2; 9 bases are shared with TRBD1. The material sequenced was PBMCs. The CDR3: CASRRTGVEHGYTF. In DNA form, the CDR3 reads TGTGCCAGCAGGAGGACAGGGGTAGAGCATGGCTACACCTTC.